Presented here are 5 T cell receptor beta chains from one specimen sequenced in a study of cytomegalovirus exposure and HLA in healthy donors. Method: immunoSEQ multiplex PCR; TCRdb's copy keeps in-frame clones and lacks some. The sample has roughly 130,000 clones, 85% to 90% seen once. Sample: PBMCs. These TCRs come from a man younger than 45 in good health and CMV-seronegative.

The genes are TRBV15 and TRBJ1-1; no reliable D call. The CDR3 loop spans 15 amino acids. Trimming left V 0 bases short and J 2 bases short, with 10 bases between. Germline-derived CDR1 and CDR2 are LNHNV and YYDKDF (reference sequence). The chain's CDR3 is CATSRDPGSNTEAFF. CDR3 coding DNA: TGTGCCACCAGCAGAGATCCGGGTTCAAACACTGAAGCTTTCTTT.

The V and J genes are TRBV7-2 and TRBJ1-6; perhaps TRBD1 as D (5 bases). Trimming stripped 1 base from V and 9 bases from J, with 13 bases between. Germline V gene lookup returns CDR1 SGHTA and CDR2 FQGNSA. This CDR3 spans 15 amino acids. DNA for the CDR3: TGTGCCAGCAGCTTAGGGATGGGGGAGGGTTCACCCCTCCACTTT. It codes for CASSLGMGEGSPLHF.

The rearrangement joins TRBV10-3 to TRBJ2-1; the match to TRBD2 covers 8 bases. The CDR3 extends over 16 amino acids. V trimming: 3 bases; J trimming: 6 bases; junction bases outside the gene matches: 10. The germline CDR1 and CDR2 sequences are ENHRY and SYGVKD. CDR3 nucleotide sequence: TGTGCCATCAGTGAAGGGGCAAGCGGGAGCAGCAATGAGCAGTTCTTC. It codes for CAISEGASGSSNEQFF.

The chain couples TRBV7-2 to TRBJ2-1; 9 bases line up with TRBD2. Germline V gene lookup returns CDR1 SGHTA and CDR2 FQGNSA. There are 14 residues in the CDR3. Trimming took 3 bases from V and 9 from J; bases not matched to a gene: 6. CDR3 protein: CASSFGSGSPEQFF. CDR3 DNA: TGTGCCAGCAGCTTTGGTAGCGGGAGCCCTGAGCAGTTCTTC. Full variable domain (rest looked up from reference TRBV7-2 and TRBJ2-1): GAGVSQSPSNKVTEKGKDVELRCDPISGHTALYWYRQSLGQGLEFLIYFQGNSAPDKSGLPSDRFSAERTGGSVSTLTIQRTQQEDSAVYLCASSFGSGSPEQFFGPGTRLTVL.

In nucleotides, the CDR3 is TGTGCCAGCAGCCAACAACGACAGGCAGCAGATACGCAGTATTTT. Translating gives CASSQQRQAADTQYF. The chain has TRBV14 and TRBJ2-3, with a weak D call TRBD1 (6 bases). V gave up 2 bases and J gave up 4 bases, with 13 bases separating them. Germline CDR1 and CDR2: SGHDN and FVKESK. The CDR3 covers 15 residues.